This T cell receptor beta chain comes out of a study of molecular identifiers for immune sequencing clone quantification. This CDR3 is built from 12 residues. Germline CDR1 reads LGHDT; CDR2 reads YNNKEL (reference sequence). For this clonotype: What it binds is unknown. Compared with germline, one end of the junction differs, possibly owing to a read error.

TCRdb used MiXCR to reprocess the PCR reads, holding one entry per CDR3 protein. Of roughly 320,000 distinct CDR3 sequences in the sample, roughly 24% are singletons; the top ten hold 0.65% to 0.75%. Overall study results and limits: Over 97% of effector molecules, but under 1% in naive cells, were held by clones with more than 20 RNA copies.

The sample taken for sequencing was naive CD8+ T cells from blood, with Jurkat cell RNA spiked in. The subset here: FACS-sorted CD8+CD4-CCR7+CD45RA+ naive T cells. The TCR was taken from a human donor in good health. Some libraries in this study had Jurkat cell RNA spiked in. The chain links TRBV3-1 to TRBJ2-7; the D is unclear. CDR3 in DNA: TGTGCCAGCAGCCAGGGCTCCTACGGGCAGTACTTC. This encodes CASSQGSYGQYF.